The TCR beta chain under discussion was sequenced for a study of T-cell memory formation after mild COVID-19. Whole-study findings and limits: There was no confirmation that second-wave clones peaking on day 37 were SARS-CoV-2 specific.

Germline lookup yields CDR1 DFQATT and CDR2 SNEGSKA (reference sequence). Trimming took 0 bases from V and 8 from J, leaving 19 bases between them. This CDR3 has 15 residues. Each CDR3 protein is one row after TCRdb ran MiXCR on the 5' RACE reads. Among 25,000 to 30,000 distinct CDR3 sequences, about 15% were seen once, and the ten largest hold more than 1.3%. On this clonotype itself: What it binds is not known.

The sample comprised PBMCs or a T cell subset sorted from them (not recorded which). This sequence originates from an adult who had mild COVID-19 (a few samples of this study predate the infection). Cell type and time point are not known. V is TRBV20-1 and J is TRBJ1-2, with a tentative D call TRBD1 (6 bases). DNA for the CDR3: TGCAGTGCTAGAGATCCTCCCACGGGGGCCGGGGGCTACACCTTC. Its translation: CSARDPPTGAGGYTF.